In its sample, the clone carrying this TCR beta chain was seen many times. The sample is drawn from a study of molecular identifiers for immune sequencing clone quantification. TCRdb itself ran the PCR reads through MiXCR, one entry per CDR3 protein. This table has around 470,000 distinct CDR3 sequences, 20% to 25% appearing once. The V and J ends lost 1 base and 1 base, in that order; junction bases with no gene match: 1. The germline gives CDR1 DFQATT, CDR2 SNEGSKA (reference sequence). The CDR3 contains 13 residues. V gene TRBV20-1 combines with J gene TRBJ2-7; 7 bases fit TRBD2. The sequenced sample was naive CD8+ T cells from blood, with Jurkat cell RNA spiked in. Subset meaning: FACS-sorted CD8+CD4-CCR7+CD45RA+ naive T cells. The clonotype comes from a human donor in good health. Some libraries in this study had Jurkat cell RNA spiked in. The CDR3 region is CSARAAGSYEQYF. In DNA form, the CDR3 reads TGCAGTGCTAGAGCAGCGGGATCCTACGAGCAGTACTTC.